Listed here are 19 T cell receptor beta chains from one sample, sequenced in a study of vaccination effects on CD4 cells after COVID-19. No antigen has been identified for these receptors. The method was immunoSEQ multiplex PCR; TCRdb's version includes in-frame clones alone and lacks a portion of them. The sample carries tens of thousands of clones, 79% recorded once. Prior to sequencing, the ViraFEST assay stimulated PBMC with viral peptide pools, which expanded the antigen-specific CD4+ T cells. Isolation of CD4+ T cells took place after 10 days of culture. Previously uninfected by SARS-CoV-2, the vaccine recipients also showed negative nucleocapsid antibodies. Sequencing was performed on CD4+ T cells from PBMCs cultured with HCoV-OC43 spike peptides, taken before COVID-19 vaccination. Subset meaning: HCoV-OC43 spike overlapping peptide pool stimulation. These TCRs come from a human donor who received a COVID-19 vaccine.

This clone appeared a single time. This chain joins TRBV5-4 and TRBJ2-5; D is ambiguous. The length of the CDR3 is 12 residues. Trimming took 4 bases from V and 5 from J, leaving 9 bases between them. Germline CDR1 and CDR2: SGHNT and YYREEE (reference sequence). The CDR3 sequence is CASSRSTETQYF. CDR3 DNA: TGTGCCAGCAGCCGATCGACGGAGACCCAGTACTTC.

This clone came up a few times. The CDR3 protein is CASSVDGDSPSLAKNIQYF. CDR3 coding DNA: TGTGCCAGCAGCGTAGATGGGGACAGTCCTTCTCTAGCCAAAAACATTCAGTACTTC. The chain links TRBV9 to TRBJ2-4; 7 bases map to TRBD1. The CDR3 is 19 residues long. The junction had 12 bases not matched to a gene; V was cut back by 0 bases and J by 0 bases. Per germline, CDR1 SGDLS and CDR2 YYNGEE.

V is TRBV7-2 and J is TRBJ2-3, with 8 bases lining up with TRBD2. Germline lookup yields CDR1 SGHTA and CDR2 FQGNSA. V lost 6 bases, J lost 2 bases, and 7 bases stayed unmatched. The length of the CDR3 is 15 residues. The CDR3 region is CASRAFSGATDTQYF. The CDR3 DNA reads TGTGCCAGCAGGGCCTTTAGCGGGGCCACAGATACGCAGTATTTT.

The chain couples TRBV2 to TRBJ2-2; tentative D call: TRBD1 (6 bases). Germline assignment: CDR1 SNHLY and CDR2 FYNNEI. This CDR3 is 15 amino acids long. The V gene lost 2 bases and the J gene lost 2 bases, with 9 bases spanning the gap. The CDR3 nucleotides read TGTGCCAGCAGTGAACTCAGGGGAAACACCGGGGAGCTGTTTTTT. It is translated as CASSELRGNTGELFF.

The J gene is TRBJ2-7, the V gene TRBV5-1, with 7 bases that match TRBD1. V lost 0 bases to trimming and J lost 6 bases; unmatched junction nucleotides: 3. Germline V gene lookup returns CDR1 SGHRS and CDR2 YFSETQ. The CDR3 spans 13 residues. CDR3 residues: CASSLGPGGEQYV. In nucleotides, the CDR3 is TGCGCCAGCAGCTTGGGCCCAGGGGGCGAGCAGTACGTC.

J is TRBJ2-3 and V is TRBV10-3; 10 bases are shared with TRBD2. The ends lost 4 bases at V and 3 bases at J; junction bases unmatched: 7. The germline CDR1 and CDR2 sequences are ENHRY and SYGVKD. CDR3 length: 16 amino acids. The CDR3 region is CAISARWTSGTDTQYF. CDR3 in DNA: TGTGCCATCAGTGCCCGGTGGACTAGCGGAACAGATACGCAGTATTTT.

CDR3 DNA: TGTGCCAGCAGCTTAGCCGGACTAGCGGGGGGAATGGGGAATGAGCAGTTCTTC. Its translation: CASSLAGLAGGMGNEQFF. J is TRBJ2-1 and V is TRBV7-2, with 14 bases aligning to TRBD2. V was clipped by 0 bases and J by 7 bases; unmatched bases: 8. Per the germline V gene, CDR1 is SGHTA and CDR2 is FQGNSA. The CDR3 covers 18 residues.

The chain couples TRBV5-1 to TRBJ1-3; 9 bases are a match to TRBD1. The J segment lost 1 base and the V segment lost 0 bases, leaving 8 bases of the junction unmatched. This CDR3 region has 18 residues. The V gene's germline CDR1 is SGHRS and CDR2 YFSETQ. CDR3 bases: TGCGCCAGCAGCTTGGGGGGGACAGGGCAATTTTCTGGAAACACCATATATTTT. It is translated as CASSLGGTGQFSGNTIYF.

The J gene is TRBJ2-3, the V gene TRBV25-1; D uncertain. This CDR3 spans 14 amino acids. Germline V gene lookup returns CDR1 MGHDK and CDR2 SYGVNS. Trimming took 3 bases from V and 1 from J, leaving 8 bases between them. CDR3 protein: CASSDPQGTDTQYF. As DNA, the CDR3 is TGTGCCAGCAGTGATCCGCAGGGCACAGATACGCAGTATTTT.

The genes are TRBV24-1 and TRBJ2-5; D is tentatively TRBD1 or TRBD2 (7 bases each). V shed 10 bases and J shed 4 bases, with 15 bases lying between them. Per the germline V gene, CDR1 is KGHDR and CDR2 is SFDVKD. CDR3 length: 13 residues. This CDR3 reads CATSPRGGETQYF. For the CDR3, the DNA is TGTGCCACTTCCCCCAGGGGGGGAGAGACCCAGTACTTC.

The chain couples TRBV29-1 to TRBJ2-5; TRBD2 matches at 16 bases. Germline-derived CDR1 and CDR2 are SQVTM and ANQGSEA. This CDR3 region has 15 residues. J gave up 6 bases and V 6 bases, and 7 bases lay outside the gene matches. The CDR3: CSVTGTSGGAKTQYF. The CDR3 region has the DNA TGCAGCGTGACCGGGACTAGCGGGGGGGCGAAGACCCAGTACTTC.

The chain employs TRBV29-1 and TRBJ1-5; D remains ambiguous. This CDR3 has 13 residues. Germline lookup yields CDR1 SQVTM and CDR2 ANQGSEA. Trimming took 4 bases from V and 0 from J, leaving 7 bases between them. This chain's CDR3 is CSVAKDSNQPQHF. The DNA for the CDR3 is TGCAGCGTTGCTAAGGATAGCAATCAGCCCCAGCATTTT.

The chain is built from TRBV7-2 and TRBJ1-5; D might be TRBD1 (5 bases). Germline V lookup: CDR1 SGHTA, CDR2 FQGNSA. Trimming removed 1 base from V and 2 bases from J, with 15 bases in between. CDR3 length equals 17 residues. DNA for the CDR3: TGTGCCAGCAGCTTAGAAGAGGGGATGGTGGGCAATCAGCCCCAGCATTTT. It yields the protein CASSLEEGMVGNQPQHF.

This rearrangement joins TRBV6-5 to TRBJ1-4; D call uncertain. V was pared by 6 bases and J by 3 bases, with 11 bases between. Germline lookup yields CDR1 MNHEY and CDR2 SVGAGI. The CDR3 runs 14 residues. CDR3 loop: CASSQTLSNEKLFF. The CDR3 bases are TGTGCCAGCAGCCAAACGCTATCTAATGAAAAACTGTTTTTT.

V usage is TRBV14 and J usage is TRBJ1-6, with D tentatively TRBD1 (5 bases). Trimming pared 3 bases from V and 2 bases from J, leaving 8 bases between. The CDR3 runs to 15 residues. CDR1 and CDR2 (germline): SGHDN, FVKESK. DNA of the CDR3: TGTGCCAGCAGCCAGGGGGAACCCTATAATTCACCCCTCCACTTT. It is translated as CASSQGEPYNSPLHF.

This chain uses TRBV10-3 with TRBJ2-1, with 11 bases identical to TRBD2. CDR1 is ENHRY, CDR2 SYGVKD, per germline. V lost 6 bases, J lost 6 bases, and 4 bases stayed unmatched. The CDR3 sequence is 14 residues long. CDR3 loop: CAISISGGGNEQFF. CDR3 in DNA: TGTGCCATCAGCATTAGCGGGGGGGGCAATGAGCAGTTCTTC.

This chain uses TRBV3-1 (or the pseudogene TRBV3-2) with TRBJ2-4, with 8 nucleotides matching TRBD2. The trim removed 2 bases at V and 1 base at J, leaving 7 bases unmatched. The CDR3 is made up of 17 amino acids. Germline CDR1 is LGHDT and CDR2 is YNNKEL (reference sequence). The CDR3 sequence: CASSQRSGGVAKNIQYF. The CDR3 coding sequence is TGTGCCAGCAGCCAAAGGTCCGGGGGGGTGGCCAAAAACATTCAGTACTTC.

This clone was seen only a few times. The genes are TRBV10-2 and TRBJ1-1; a weak D match, TRBD1 (6 bases). V gave up 7 bases and J gave up 11 bases, with 23 bases separating them. Germline V lookup: CDR1 WSHSY, CDR2 SAAADI. The CDR3 consists of 14 residues. This CDR3 reads CASMPPGHPFGAFF. The CDR3 region has the DNA TGCGCCAGCATGCCCCCGGGACACCCATTTGGCGCTTTCTTT.

The sample holds one count of this clone. Germline is not matched at one junction end, which may reflect a read error. The rearrangement links TRBV9 to TRBJ1-6; TRBD1 agrees at 7 bases. This CDR3 is built from 14 residues. Germline V gives CDR1 SGDLS, CDR2 YYNGEE. Here the CDR3 DNA reads TGTGCCAGCAGCGAGACAGGGTACAATTCATCCCTCCACTTT. The encoded protein is CASSETGYNSSLHF.